This TCR beta chain was recovered during a study of post-analysis software for immune sequencing data. Overall study: Both relapsing-remitting and secondary progressive multiple sclerosis featured among the disease courses, as did progressive-relapsing multiple sclerosis. Study-wide results and limits: Patients with multiple sclerosis recorded significantly lower normalized Chao1 diversity than controls, the study found. Co-batched samples clustered tightly together by F measure.

Carried by the TCR beta cDNA libraries were unique molecular identifiers. The T cell input of about 1 to 10 million gave about 470,000 cDNA molecules. One entry per CDR3 protein, called by TCRdb with MiXCR from the PCR reads. The data contain roughly 870,000 distinct CDR3 sequences, 53% of them seen just once; the ten biggest clones take up approximately 4.2%. Notes on this clonotype: No antigen is known for it.

This TCR derives from a girl aged 5-17 years with multiple sclerosis. Sequenced sample: blood.

For the CDR3, the DNA is TGCAGTGCTACGGGACTAGCGGGACCCACAGATACGCAGTATTTT. Translating it yields CSATGLAGPTDTQYF. This sequence joins TRBV20-1 and TRBJ2-3; 13 positions match TRBD2. The CDR3 loop spans 15 amino acids. V shed 4 bases, J shed 2 bases, and the junction held 3 bases outside the gene matches. CDR1 is DFQATT, CDR2 SNEGSKA, per germline (reference sequence).